The clone carrying this T cell receptor beta chain was observed many times. Its antigen remains unidentified. The sample is drawn from a study of CD8 T cells in ankylosing spondylitis. TCRdb reprocessed the 5' RACE reads via MiXCR and lists one record per CDR3 protein. The table shows about 130,000 distinct CDR3 sequences, with roughly a tenth occurring only once. Study-wide findings and caveats: Seemingly characteristic of ankylosing spondylitis blood was a TCR beta motif consisting of about 8 highly homologous variants. According to the report, clones linked to the disease were significantly enriched in matched synovial fluid samples taken from ankylosing spondylitis patients. Both synovial fluid and blood in reactive arthritis had previously been reported to carry some motif variants.

CDR3 length: 16 amino acids. The germline V gene has CDR1 MNHEY and CDR2 SVGEGT. V was clipped by 6 bases and J by 6 bases; unmatched bases: 12. This receptor was obtained from a male donor with ankylosing spondylitis or in good health (not recorded which). The sequenced material came from blood, either unsorted or a sorted T cell fraction (not recorded which). V usage is TRBV6-2 or TRBV6-3 and J usage is TRBJ2-1; 9 bases are shared with TRBD2. In nucleotides, the CDR3 is TGTGCCAGCAGCTCCCTTGGCGGGAGGGCGATCAATGAGCAGTTCTTC. As protein: CASSSLGGRAINEQFF.